One sample yielded the 7 T cell receptor beta chains listed below, sequenced in a study of PD-1 blockade in classical Hodgkin lymphoma. Stated time point: cycle 4 day 1 (C4D1), after 6 weeks of nivolumab. Each and every patient relapsed after autologous stem cell transplantation, and patients got differing brentuximab vedotin exposure. Magnetic negative selection purified CD4+ T cells from thawed PBMCs. Data came from immunoSEQ multiplex PCR; TCRdb stores just in-frame clones and leaves some out. Here the sample spans about 19,000 clones, approximately 87% being singletons. The sample consisted of CD4+ T cells from blood, taken before the fourth cycle of nivolumab. Receptors originate from a human donor with classical Hodgkin lymphoma.

The sample holds one count of this clone. The rearrangement links TRBV2 to TRBJ2-5; D may be TRBD1 (5 bases). Per the germline V gene, CDR1 is SNHLY and CDR2 is FYNNEI. The CDR3 is made up of 13 amino acids. Trimming took off 4 bases at V and 2 bases at J, with 8 bases between the two ends. CDR3: CASSVQGQETQYF. Here the CDR3 DNA reads TGTGCCAGCAGTGTGCAGGGACAAGAGACCCAGTACTTC.

This clone was detected once. The chain couples TRBV5-1 to TRBJ2-1; the D is unclear. V was pared by 6 bases and J by 6 bases, with 10 bases between. The CDR3 consists of 12 residues. Per the germline V gene, CDR1 is SGHRS and CDR2 is YFSETQ. The CDR3 region is CASNLPGNEQFF. The CDR3 DNA is TGCGCCAGCAACCTACCTGGCAATGAGCAGTTCTTC.

This clone has just a few counts. V and J are TRBV18 and TRBJ1-1; no clear D gene. Germline CDR1 and CDR2: KGHSH and LQKENI. V was cut by 8 bases and J by 2 bases, with 12 bases left in between. The CDR3 runs 13 residues. CDR3 sequence (DNA): TGTGCCAGCGCACGGAGCCTTAACACTGAAGCTTTCTTT. This translates into CASARSLNTEAFF.

This chain's CDR3 is CASSTWDSSFGGEQFF. CDR3 sequence (DNA): TGTGCCAGCAGTACATGGGACAGTTCCTTCGGCGGTGAGCAGTTCTTC. The rearrangement joins TRBV28 to TRBJ2-1; 7 bases line up with TRBD1. Per germline, CDR1 MDHEN and CDR2 SYDVKM. Losses at the gene ends were 5 bases for V and 9 bases for J; bases not matched to a gene: 16. There are 16 residues in the CDR3.

The chain employs TRBV6-1 and TRBJ2-3; 7 bases line up with TRBD2. V shed 0 bases and J 0 bases; nucleotides not matched to a gene: 15. The CDR3 spans 20 residues. CDR1 MNHNS and CDR2 SASEGT come from the germline V gene. The CDR3 reads CASSEAPSGVSFASTDTQYF. CDR3 DNA: TGTGCCAGCAGTGAAGCGCCTAGCGGAGTTTCATTCGCCAGCACAGATACGCAGTATTTT.

This chain links TRBV19 with TRBJ2-7, with TRBD1 matching over 9 bases. The CDR3 length is 13 residues. The V gene end was trimmed by 5 bases and the J gene end by 9 bases; junction bases not matched to a gene: 8. Germline V gives CDR1 LNHDA, CDR2 SQIVND (reference sequence). Written as DNA, the CDR3 is TGTGCCAGTAGTCCCGGGACAGGGCAAATGCAGTACTTC. This sequence encodes CASSPGTGQMQYF.

The chain joins TRBV9 to TRBJ2-3; D possibly corresponds to TRBD2 (6 bases). The CDR3 contains 14 residues. Trimming stripped 1 base from V and 6 bases from J, with 12 bases between. The germline CDR1 and CDR2 sequences are SGDLS and YYNGEE. The CDR3 region has the DNA TGTGCCAGCAGCGTACGGTCGGGAGTGGATACGCAGTATTTT. Amino acid sequence: CASSVRSGVDTQYF.